The rows below give T cell receptor beta chains drawn from one sample of a study of early T cells in non-severe SARS-CoV-2 infection. TCRdb re-analysed the 5' RACE reads in MiXCR, keeping a single row per CDR3 protein. The sample shows 100,000 or so distinct CDR3 sequences, approximately 14% of them seen only once. The material sequenced was whole blood. The receptors come from an adult who was a healthcare worker with PCR-confirmed SARS-CoV-2 infection or an uninfected control (not recorded which). CDR3s include the opening cysteine and the closing phenylalanine or tryptophan. A D gene is named only where the DNA matches it firmly. Size is omitted from some rows. Given values are once, few, many or a class for expanded clones.

TGTGCCGGTAGACTAGCGGGTCTCTACAATGAGCAGTTCTTC,CAGRLAGLYNEQFF,few,TRBJ2-1,TRBV7-9,TRBD2
TGTGCCAGCAGTCCACAGGGATTGTTTGAGACCCAGTACTTC,CASSPQGLFETQYF,-,TRBJ2-5,TRBV28,-
TGCGCCAGCAGCCCCAGGGAGCGGGAGGACTATTACGAGCAGTACTTC,CASSPREREDYYEQYF,-,TRBJ2-7,TRBV4-1,TRBD2
TGTGCCAGCAGCGTAGCTACTAGCTATGAGCAGTTCTTC,CASSVATSYEQFF,-,TRBJ2-1,TRBV9,-
TGCGCCAGCAGCTCAGACAGGGGTGGACAGCCCCAGCATTTT,CASSSDRGGQPQHF,many,TRBJ1-5,TRBV5-1,TRBD1
TGTGCCAGAAGCTTATATCATCACAGGGATCAGCCCCAGCATTTT,CARSLYHHRDQPQHF,few,TRBJ1-5,TRBV5-3,-
TGTGCCAGCAGCCCGCGGAGAATAGCGGGCAGCTCCTACAATGAGCAGTTCTTC,CASSPRRIAGSSYNEQFF,many,TRBJ2-1,TRBV11-2,TRBD2
TGTGCCACCAAAGACCGGGACTACGAGCAGTACTTC,CATKDRDYEQYF,many,TRBJ2-7,TRBV19,-
TGTGCCAGTGGTATACTAGCGGGAGGCAGCACAGATACGCAGTATTTT,CASGILAGGSTDTQYF,-,TRBJ2-3,TRBV19,TRBD2
TGCAGTGCCCGAACTAGCGGGAGTTACAATGAGCAGTTCTTC,CSARTSGSYNEQFF,few,TRBJ2-1,TRBV20-1,TRBD2
TGTACCAGCGGGGGACAGAACACCGGGGAGCTGTTTTTT,CTSGGQNTGELFF,-,TRBJ2-2,TRBV25-1,TRBD2
TGCGCCACCTCGACTAGCGGGGTCGCTGAGCAGTTCTTC,CATSTSGVAEQFF,many,TRBJ2-1,TRBV10-1,TRBD2
TGCAGGGTGGACAGGCGGGCCACTGAAGCTTTCTTT,CRVDRRATEAFF,many,TRBJ1-1,TRBV20-1,TRBD1
TGCAGTGCTTGGACTAGCGCAAGCTCCGGGGAGACCCAGTACTTC,CSAWTSASSGETQYF,few,TRBJ2-5,TRBV20-1,TRBD2
TGTGCCAGCAGCCTTCGCGAGCGGCAAGACAATGAGCAGTTCTTC,CASSLRERQDNEQFF,many,TRBJ2-1,TRBV13,-
TGTGCCAGCAGCTTAGGGACAGGGGTTGAGCAGTTCTTC,CASSLGTGVEQFF,-,TRBJ2-1,TRBV7-3,TRBD1
TGTGCCAGCAGTTACCGGACAGGAGTATTGGAGCAGTACTTC,CASSYRTGVLEQYF,-,TRBJ2-7,TRBV6-5,TRBD1
TGTGCCGCTGGGACAGGCTCTGGAAACACCATATATTTT,CAAGTGSGNTIYF,many,TRBJ1-3,TRBV3-1,TRBD1
TGTGCCAGCCCCCTACCGGACTCCCCCGCGGATACGCAGTATTTT,CASPLPDSPADTQYF,once,TRBJ2-3,TRBV27,-
TGTGCCAGCAGCGTCCGGACAGGGGGCACTGAAGCTTTCTTT,CASSVRTGGTEAFF,-,TRBJ1-1,TRBV3-1,TRBD1
TGTGCCACCTCGACTCTAGCGGCCAGCTCCTACAATGAGCAGTTCTTC,CATSTLAASSYNEQFF,many,TRBJ2-1,TRBV2,TRBD2
TGTGCCAGTATGACGACAGTACTGAACACTGAAGCTTTCTTT,CASMTTVLNTEAFF,few,TRBJ1-1,TRBV27,-
TGCAGTGCTACCGACAAAAACCCCTACGAGCAGTACTTC,CSATDKNPYEQYF,few,TRBJ2-7,TRBV20-1,-
TGCAGTGCTAGGGGCCCCACAGGGGCCCTCCATACGCAGTATTTT,CSARGPTGALHTQYF,few,TRBJ2-3,TRBV20-1,TRBD1
TGCAGCGTTAATAGCGGAGGGGTTGGGGATGAGCAGTTCTTC,CSVNSGGVGDEQFF,many,TRBJ2-1,TRBV29-1,-
TGTGCCAGCAGGAGTAGCGGGAGTACAGCCTACGAGCAGTACTTC,CASRSSGSTAYEQYF,few,TRBJ2-7,TRBV6-2/TRBV6-3,TRBD2
TGTGCCAGCAGCGGCGGGACAGGCGGCGGCGGGACCCAGTACTTC,CASSGGTGGGGTQYF,many,TRBJ2-5,TRBV11-2,TRBD1
TGTGCCAGCAGTATCTCACCGGGACTGGCGTCAGAGACCCAGTACTTC,CASSISPGLASETQYF,many,TRBJ2-5,TRBV12-3/TRBV12-4,-
TGTGCCAGCAGTTACTCGAAGCTAGCGGGAGGCTATGAGCAGTTCTTC,CASSYSKLAGGYEQFF,many,TRBJ2-1,TRBV6-2/TRBV6-3,TRBD2
TGTGCCAGCAGCTTAGCGGGTCAGGGCTCGCTCGAGCAGTACTTC,CASSLAGQGSLEQYF,-,TRBJ2-7,TRBV7-2,-
TGTGCCAGCAGCCGGGGGTCTCCCGGCGGGAACACCATATATTTT,CASSRGSPGGNTIYF,few,TRBJ1-3,TRBV3-1,-
TGTGCCAGCAGCTTAACTAGCGCCCACTACGAGCAGTACTTC,CASSLTSAHYEQYF,-,TRBJ2-7,TRBV7-2,TRBD2
TGTGCCAGCAGCTCCTCACCACTACAGGGCTACGAGCAGTACTTC,CASSSSPLQGYEQYF,many,TRBJ2-7,TRBV5-6,-
TGTGCCAGCAGTTACCAACCGGAAGTTACCGAGCAGTACTTC,CASSYQPEVTEQYF,few,TRBJ2-7,TRBV6-2/TRBV6-3,-
TGCAGTGCTAGAGTAGCCCTGAACACCGGGGAGCTGTTTTTT,CSARVALNTGELFF,-,TRBJ2-2,TRBV20-1,-
TGTGCCAGCAGTCACACGGACAGTCCGTCGCAGCCCCAGCATTTT,CASSHTDSPSQPQHF,many,TRBJ1-5,TRBV28,-
TGTGCCAGCAGCCCGGGCTCTGGAAACACCATATATTTT,CASSPGSGNTIYF,many,TRBJ1-3,TRBV28,-